Below, 3 T cell receptor beta chains from the same sample are listed, as sequenced in a study of blood T cells in healthy people across ages. With a J-beta primer mix and a sample-barcoded 5' primer, a second PCR ran about 7 to 11 cycles. TCRdb used MiXCR to reprocess the 5' RACE reads, holding one entry per CDR3 protein. The repertoire holds about 930,000 distinct CDR3 sequences, about 28% seen once, with around 9.6% in the top ten. These sequences were also reported in another study, on T cells of mothers and their children.

The specimen sequenced was blood. The receptors were gathered from a woman aged 40 to 50 in good health.

This clonotype appeared a few times. This rearrangement joins TRBV7-2 to TRBJ2-7; 7 bases map to TRBD1. The CDR3 has 13 residues. The germline CDR1 and CDR2 sequences are SGHTA and FQGNSA. V shed 5 bases and J 6 bases; nucleotides not matched to a gene: 7. The DNA for the CDR3 is TGTGCCAGCAGCCCACAGGGGTTCACCGAGCAGTACTTC. It specifies CASSPQGFTEQYF.

At least ten counts were recorded for this clonotype. The rearrangement joins TRBV27 to TRBJ2-3; D remains ambiguous. Trimming took off 2 bases at V and 2 bases at J, with 14 bases between the two ends. Germline CDR1 and CDR2: MNHEY and SMNVEV (reference sequence). The CDR3 length is 16 residues. CDR3 DNA sequence: TGTGCCAGCAGTTTACAGGACCCCTTTTTCACAGATACGCAGTATTTT. It is translated as CASSLQDPFFTDTQYF.

This clonotype was picked up a small number of times. The chain recombines TRBV29-1 with TRBJ1-5, with a weak D call TRBD1 (5 bases). V was cut by 6 bases and J by 4 bases, with 13 bases left in between. The CDR3 totals 13 residues. The germline V gene encodes CDR1 SQVTM and CDR2 ANQGSEA. CDR3 bases: TGCAGCGTAGCCGAGACAGAGAATCAGCCCCAGCATTTT. This codes for CSVAETENQPQHF.